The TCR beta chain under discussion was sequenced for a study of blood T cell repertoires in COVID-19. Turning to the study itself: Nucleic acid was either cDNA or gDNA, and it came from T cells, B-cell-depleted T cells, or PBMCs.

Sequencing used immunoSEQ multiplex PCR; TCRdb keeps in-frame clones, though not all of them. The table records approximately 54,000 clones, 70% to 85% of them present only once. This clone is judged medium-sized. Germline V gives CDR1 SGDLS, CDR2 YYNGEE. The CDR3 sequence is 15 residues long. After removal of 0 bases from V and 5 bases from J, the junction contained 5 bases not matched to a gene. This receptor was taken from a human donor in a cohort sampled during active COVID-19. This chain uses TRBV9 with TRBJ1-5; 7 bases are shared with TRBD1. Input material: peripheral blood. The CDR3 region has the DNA TGTGCCAGCAGCGTAGGTGTACAGGGGTATCAGCCCCAGCATTTT. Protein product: CASSVGVQGYQPQHF.